This T cell receptor beta chain was documented in a study of T cells after yellow fever vaccination. Whole-study results and caveats: Just a small share of clonotypes turned up in the CD4 compartment as well as the CD8 compartment.

Notes on this clonotype: Its target is not known.

TCRdb reanalysed the 5' RACE reads using MiXCR and keeps one entry per CDR3 protein. The sample holds 150,000 to 200,000 distinct CDR3 sequences, roughly 6.2% seen once. CDR3 length: 18 residues. Germline CDR1 is MNHNS and CDR2 is SASEGT. Trimming removed 5 bases from V and 1 base from J; junction bases left unmatched: 10. The receptor comes from a man aged 18 to 30 who received the YFV17D yellow fever vaccine. The chain recombines TRBV6-1 with TRBJ2-2; 10 bases align to TRBD1. The source material was CD4+ T cells sorted from PBMCs, sampled on the day of the first yellow fever vaccination. The CDR3, as DNA: TGTGCCAGCAGTACCCGGACAGGGGGTACCAGGAACACCGGGGAGCTGTTTTTT. Amino acid sequence: CASSTRTGGTRNTGELFF.